The 27 T cell receptor beta chains below were found in one sample sequenced in a study of CD8 T cell repertoires and HIV-1 epitope variants. Their specific antigens are unknown. Generated by immunoSEQ multiplex PCR, the TCRdb table keeps only in-frame clones and is missing some. The top ten clones hold roughly 41% of a sample with around 6,300 clones, around 60% of them seen once. The specimen was cultured CD8+ T cells derived from PBMCs. These receptors were taken from a male donor with HIV.

The rearrangement links TRBV7-9 to TRBJ2-3; D ambiguous. Germline V gene sequence: CDR1 SEHNR, CDR2 FQNEAQ (reference sequence). The CDR3 runs 12 residues. The V end lost 5 bases, the J end lost 3 bases, and 6 bases lay between the germline ends. The DNA for the CDR3 is TGTGCCAGCAGCACACAAACAGATACGCAGTATTTT. Translated: CASSTQTDTQYF.

This clone was seen just once. This chain connects TRBV12-1 to TRBJ2-2; the tabulated D call, TRBD2, remains unverified against the DNA. TRBV12-1 is noted as a pseudogene. The CDR3 covers 18 residues. CDR3 sequence: CASSSSSYPGVNTGELFF. Written as DNA, the CDR3 is TGTGCCAGCAGCTCCTCATCTTATCCGGGAGTGAATACCGGGGAGCTGTTTTTT.

This rearrangement joins TRBV19 to TRBJ2-1; D perhaps matches TRBD2 (5 bases). Trimming left V 6 bases short and J 4 bases short, with 13 bases between. CDR3 size: 14 residues. CDR1 and CDR2 from the germline V gene are LNHDA and SQIVND (reference sequence). Written as DNA, the CDR3 is TGTGCCAGTAGCCCCACGAGCGGATACAATGAGCAGTTCTTC. It encodes CASSPTSGYNEQFF.

The chain employs TRBV11-2 and TRBJ2-5; 10 nucleotides align to TRBD1. CDR3 length: 15 residues. Germline V CDR1 and CDR2: SGHAT, FQNNGV. The V segment lost 5 bases and the J segment 1 base; nucleotides outside the gene matches: 4. The CDR3 is CASSQGTGAQETQYF. In nucleotides, the CDR3 is TGTGCCAGCAGCCAGGGGACAGGGGCCCAAGAGACCCAGTACTTC. The full variable domain, its missing parts supplied by reference TRBV11-2 and TRBJ2-5, is EAGVAQSPRYKIIEKRQSVAFWCNPISGHATLYWYQQILGQGPKLLIQFQNNGVVDDSQLPKDRFSAERLKGVDSTLKIQPAKLEDSAVYLCASSQGTGAQETQYFGPGTRLLVL.

This rearrangement joins TRBV19 to TRBJ2-2; D is ambiguous. Germline V gene data show CDR1 as LNHDA and CDR2 as SQIVND (reference sequence). Trimming pared 1 base from V and 0 bases from J, leaving 6 bases between. The CDR3 length is 15 residues. This chain's CDR3 is CASSIADTNTGELFF. CDR3 sequence (DNA): TGTGCCAGTAGTATAGCCGACACGAACACCGGGGAGCTGTTTTTT.

The V and J genes are TRBV7-9 and TRBJ2-3; D unresolved. This CDR3 region has 13 residues. Trimming removed 0 bases at V and 3 bases at J, with 4 bases between. Germline V gene lookup returns CDR1 SEHNR and CDR2 FQNEAQ (reference sequence). This CDR3 is CASSLASTDTQYF. The CDR3, as DNA: TGTGCCAGCAGCTTAGCCAGTACAGATACGCAGTATTTT.

J is TRBJ1-2 and V is TRBV6-5; D unresolved. V lost 5 bases, J lost 8 bases, and 12 bases lay in between. Germline V gene sequence: CDR1 MNHEY, CDR2 SVGAGI. The CDR3 extends over 12 amino acids. The chain's CDR3 is CASSPLPGGYTF. The DNA for the CDR3 is TGTGCCAGCAGTCCCCTCCCGGGAGGCTACACCTTC.

This chain joins TRBV7-2 and TRBJ1-1, with 8 nucleotides matching TRBD1. The CDR3 extends over 12 amino acids. Trimming removed 9 bases from V and 6 bases from J; junction bases left unmatched: 6. Germline V gene sequence: CDR1 SGHTA, CDR2 FQGNSA. In nucleotides, the CDR3 is TGTGCCAGTCAGGGGGCAAGGGCTGAAGCTTTCTTT. Translation gives CASQGARAEAFF.

This sequence joins TRBV7-9 and TRBJ2-2; D not certain. The CDR3 length is 13 residues. V lost 1 base and J 1 base, leaving 1 base between the germline ends. From germline, CDR1 is SEHNR and CDR2 FQNEAQ (reference sequence). CDR3 residues: CASSLGNTGELFF. The CDR3 bases are TGTGCCAGCAGCTTAGGGAACACCGGGGAGCTGTTTTTT.

This chain links TRBV7-8 with TRBJ2-1; the D is unclear. The CDR3 has 16 amino acids. Deletions cut 1 base from V and 6 bases from J, with 16 bases between. CDR1 is SGHVS, CDR2 FQNEAQ, per germline. CDR3 coding DNA: TGTGCCAGCAGCTTAGAGGCGGTAGAATATAGCAATGAGCAGTTCTTC. It translates to CASSLEAVEYSNEQFF. The variable domain in full, completed from reference TRBV7-8 and TRBJ2-1, reads GAGVSQSPRYKVAKRGQDVALRCDPISGHVSLFWYQQALGQGPEFLTYFQNEAQLDKSGLPSDRFFAERPEGSVSTLKIQRTQQEDSAVYLCASSLEAVEYSNEQFFGPGTRLTVL.

The chain recombines TRBV5-6 with TRBJ2-7; 9 bases map to TRBD2. There are 14 residues in the CDR3. V lost 0 bases to trimming and J lost 4 bases; unmatched junction nucleotides: 2. Germline V gene sequence: CDR1 SGHDT, CDR2 YYEEEE. CDR3 protein: CASSLGLAVYEQYF. CDR3 bases: TGTGCCAGCAGCTTGGGACTAGCGGTATACGAGCAGTACTTC.

This rearrangement joins TRBV29-1 to TRBJ2-5, with no clear D. CDR1 is SQVTM and CDR2 is ANQGSEA in the germline V gene. The CDR3 totals 13 residues. With 1 base removed from V and 2 bases from J, the gap between germline ends came to 8 bases. As DNA, the CDR3 is TGCAGCGTTGAAGCCCCCGGACAAGAGACCCAGTACTTC. Protein sequence: CSVEAPGQETQYF.

The chain links TRBV5-1 to TRBJ1-1; no definite D call. This CDR3 comprises 13 residues. The ends were cut back, 4 bases at V and 1 base at J, with 8 bases in the middle. Germline values: CDR1 SGHRS, CDR2 YFSETQ. The CDR3 is CASSPPENTEAFF. For the CDR3, the DNA is TGCGCCAGCAGCCCGCCGGAGAACACTGAAGCTTTCTTT.

V and J are TRBV28 and TRBJ1-6; the match to TRBD1 covers 10 bases. Trimming took 5 bases from V and 8 from J; bases not matched to a gene: 15. Germline V gene sequence: CDR1 MDHEN, CDR2 SYDVKM. This CDR3 has 18 residues. The CDR3 DNA reads TGTGCCAGCAGTACTACGAGGACAGGGGGGGGAAAAGATTCACCCCTCCACTTT. This codes for CASSTTRTGGGKDSPLHF.

CDR3 nucleotides: TGCGCCAGCAGCTTGGACCAGGGGGCGGGAGACACAGATACGCAGTATTTT. It yields the protein CASSLDQGAGDTDTQYF. The rearrangement joins TRBV5-1 to TRBJ2-3, with D perhaps TRBD1 (8 bases). CDR1 and CDR2 from the germline V gene are SGHRS and YFSETQ. The germline V and J ends were trimmed by 0 bases and 2 bases, with 16 bases remaining between them. CDR3 length: 17 amino acids.

V is TRBV6-4 and J is TRBJ1-5, with a weak D call TRBD1 (5 bases). Per the germline V gene, CDR1 is MRHNA and CDR2 is SNTAGT. V was trimmed by 6 bases and J by 4 bases, leaving 13 bases between them. The CDR3 has 14 amino acids. CDR3 residues: CASRSVQENQPQHF. The CDR3 DNA follows: TGTGCCAGCAGATCCGTACAGGAAAATCAGCCCCAGCATTTT.

V is TRBV5-1 and J is TRBJ2-1, with 12 bases lining up with TRBD2. With 4 bases clipped from V and 7 bases from J, the junction kept 6 bases outside the gene matches. The CDR3 runs 15 residues. In germline, CDR1 is SGHRS, CDR2 YFSETQ. DNA of the CDR3: TGCGCCAGCAGCCGACTAGCGGGAGTATTAAATGAGCAGTTCTTC. Its translation: CASSRLAGVLNEQFF. Full variable domain (rest looked up from reference TRBV5-1 and TRBJ2-1): KAGVTQTPRYLIKTRGQQVTLSCSPISGHRSVSWYQQTPGQGLQFLFEYFSETQRNKGNFPGRFSGRQFSNSRSEMNVSTLELGDSALYLCASSRLAGVLNEQFFGPGTRLTVL.

By sample fraction, this clone is large. V usage is TRBV7-8 and J usage is TRBJ2-1; 9 bases fit TRBD1. Germline V gene lookup returns CDR1 SGHVS and CDR2 FQNEAQ. V was pared by 0 bases and J by 0 bases, with 0 bases of the junction left unmatched. The CDR3 sequence is 16 residues long. CDR3 nucleotide sequence: TGTGCCAGCAGCTTAGCGGGACAGGGCTCCTACAATGAGCAGTTCTTC. It specifies CASSLAGQGSYNEQFF.

The count of this clone is one. The chain carries TRBV5-4 and TRBJ2-2, with D hard to call. Germline CDR1 is SGHNT and CDR2 is YYREEE (reference sequence). CDR3 size: 14 residues. V lost 0 bases and J 6 bases, leaving 9 bases between the germline ends. CDR3 amino acids: CASSLAETPGELFF. The DNA for the CDR3 is TGTGCCAGCAGCTTGGCCGAGACTCCCGGGGAGCTGTTTTTT.

The CDR3 DNA reads as TGTGCCAGCACCCCGAGCGGGTACACCGGGGAGCTGTTTTTT. This sequence encodes CASTPSGYTGELFF. The genes are TRBV27 and TRBJ2-2; tentatively, D is TRBD2 (6 bases). V was trimmed by 7 bases and J by 3 bases, leaving 12 bases between them. CDR1 is MNHEY, CDR2 SMNVEV, per germline (reference sequence). This CDR3 spans 14 amino acids.

This sequence joins TRBV19 and TRBJ1-2; 9 nucleotides align to TRBD1. J lost 7 bases, V lost 5 bases, and 8 bases had no gene match. Germline V gene data show CDR1 as LNHDA and CDR2 as SQIVND (reference sequence). This CDR3 is built from 14 residues. The CDR3 DNA sequence: TGTGCCAGTAGTGGCACAGGGGGCGCGGGTGGCTACACCTTC. Its protein is CASSGTGGAGGYTF.

By share, this clone ranks as medium-sized (0.01 to 0.1%). The V gene is TRBV9, the J gene TRBJ2-1; 14 bases fit TRBD2. Germline V gene sequence: CDR1 SGDLS, CDR2 YYNGEE. The CDR3 runs 17 residues. Trimming at V came to 0 bases and at J to 4 bases, leaving 3 bases not matched to a gene. CDR3 in amino acids: CASSVEGLAGEYNEQFF. CDR3 nucleotide sequence: TGTGCCAGCAGCGTAGAGGGACTAGCGGGGGAATACAATGAGCAGTTCTTC.

This sequence joins TRBV29-1 and TRBJ2-5; D may be TRBD2 (6 bases). The assigned J gene may be wrong: the sequence end matches TRBJ2-7 better. The CDR3 has 12 amino acids. Germline CDR1 and CDR2: SQVTM and ANQGSEA. This CDR3 is CSVEGSSYEQYF. The CDR3 nucleotides read TGCAGCGTGGAGGGGAGTAGCTACGAGCAGTACTTC.

Judged by abundance, this clone is medium-sized (0.01 to 0.1%). V usage is TRBV5-5 and J usage is TRBJ2-5; TRBD2 matches at 11 bases. Germline V lookup: CDR1 SGHKS, CDR2 YYEKEE (reference sequence). With V trimmed by 2 bases and J by 2 bases, 2 bases remained unmatched. The CDR3 is 15 amino acids. CDR3: CASSFSSGGQETQYF. The CDR3 DNA reads as TGTGCCAGCAGCTTTTCTAGCGGGGGGCAAGAGACCCAGTACTTC.

The chain employs TRBV4-1 and TRBJ2-2; D uncertain. V gave up 0 bases and J gave up 4 bases, with 9 bases separating them. The germline V gene encodes CDR1 MGHRA and CDR2 YSYEKL. This CDR3 region has 15 residues. CDR3 bases: TGCGCCAGCAGCCAAGACCGATCGGGCACCGGGGAGCTGTTTTTT. Protein sequence: CASSQDRSGTGELFF.

The V gene is TRBV10-3, the J gene TRBJ1-1; D call uncertain. V lost 0 bases, J lost 4 bases, and 12 bases lay in between. The CDR3 has 15 amino acids. Germline CDR1 is ENHRY and CDR2 is SYGVKD. CDR3 in DNA: TGTGCCATCAGTGAGTCGAAAGGGTCGGGCACTGAAGCTTTCTTT. It is translated as CAISESKGSGTEAFF.

The gene calls are TRBV19 and TRBJ2-1; TRBD1 might be the D (6 bases). In germline, CDR1 is LNHDA, CDR2 SQIVND (reference sequence). Between the trimmed V and J ends, which lost 8 bases and 8 bases, there was a span of 16 bases. The CDR3 covers 13 residues. Written as DNA, the CDR3 is TGTGCCAGTGGGGCAAGGGGGTCGGATGAGCAGTTCTTC. Protein sequence: CASGARGSDEQFF. The full variable domain, with the rest looked up from reference TRBV19 and TRBJ2-1, is DGGITQSPKYLFRKEGQNVTLSCEQNLNHDAMYWYRQDPGQGLRLIYYSQIVNDFQKGDIAEGYSVSREKKESFPLTVTSAQKNPTAFYLCASGARGSDEQFFGPGTRLTVL.